The clone carrying this T cell receptor beta chain showed up just a few times. Its cognate antigen is unknown. The germline V gene has CDR1 SNHLY and CDR2 FYNNEI. The CDR3 loop spans 12 amino acids. V lost 8 bases and J lost 0, with 7 bases in between. These data originate in a study of blood T cells in healthy people across ages. Points from the study as a whole: TCR beta diversity, measured per million T cells, fell in a roughly linear way with age. When set beside aged donors, long-lived donors presented more naive CD4+ cells and higher diversity. Because sorting was not performed, PBMCs prevented conclusive naive versus antigen-experienced comparison.

Primed by a sample-barcoded 5' primer and a J-beta primer mix, a second PCR proceeded for about 6 to 11 cycles. A tag from a template-switch adaptor with 12 random nucleotides marked each cDNA molecule. MiXCR was run by TCRdb on the 5' RACE reads, yielding one entry per CDR3 protein. The profile shows about 640,000 distinct CDR3 sequences, around three fifths of them singletons. The chain carries TRBV2 and TRBJ1-2; maybe TRBD1 (5 bases). The receptor was isolated from a man aged 55 to 69 in good health. The sample was blood. CDR3 coding DNA: TGTGCCAGCCAGGGACCTAACTATGGCTACACCTTC. Residues: CASQGPNYGYTF.